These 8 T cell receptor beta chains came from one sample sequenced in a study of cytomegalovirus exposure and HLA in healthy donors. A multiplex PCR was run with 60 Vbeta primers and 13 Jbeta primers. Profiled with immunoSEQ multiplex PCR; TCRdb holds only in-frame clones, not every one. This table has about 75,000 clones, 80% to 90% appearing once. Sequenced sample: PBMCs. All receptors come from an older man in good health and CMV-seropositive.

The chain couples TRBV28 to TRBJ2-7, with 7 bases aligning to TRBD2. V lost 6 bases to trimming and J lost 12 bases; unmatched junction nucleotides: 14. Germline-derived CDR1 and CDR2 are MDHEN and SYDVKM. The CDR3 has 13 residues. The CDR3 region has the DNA TGTGCCAGCAGGTCGGGGACTACTACGAGTCTGTACTTC. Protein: CASRSGTTTSLYF.

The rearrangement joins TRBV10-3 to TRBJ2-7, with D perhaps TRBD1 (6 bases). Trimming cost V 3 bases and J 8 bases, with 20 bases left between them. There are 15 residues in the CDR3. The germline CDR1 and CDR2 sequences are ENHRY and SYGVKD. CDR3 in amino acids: CAISDSGQRLLKQYF. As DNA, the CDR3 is TGTGCCATCAGTGATAGTGGACAGAGGTTATTAAAGCAGTACTTC.

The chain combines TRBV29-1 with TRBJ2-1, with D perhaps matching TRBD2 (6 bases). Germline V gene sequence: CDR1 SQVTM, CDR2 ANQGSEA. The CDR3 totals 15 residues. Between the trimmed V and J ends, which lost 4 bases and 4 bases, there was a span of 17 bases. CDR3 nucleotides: TGCAGCGTTGTCCTTCCGGGAGCGCTTTACAATGAGCAGTTCTTC. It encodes CSVVLPGALYNEQFF.

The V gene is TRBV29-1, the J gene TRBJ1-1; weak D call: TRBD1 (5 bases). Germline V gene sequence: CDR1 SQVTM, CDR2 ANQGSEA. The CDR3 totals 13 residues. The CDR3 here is CSAWEGLNTEAFF. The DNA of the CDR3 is TGCAGTGCCTGGGAGGGGTTGAACACTGAAGCTTTCTTT.

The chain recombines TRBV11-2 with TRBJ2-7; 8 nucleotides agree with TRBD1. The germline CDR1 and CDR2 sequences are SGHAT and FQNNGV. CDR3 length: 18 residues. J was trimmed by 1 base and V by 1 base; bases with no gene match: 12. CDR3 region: CASSLGSKAGQESYEQYF. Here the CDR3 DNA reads TGTGCCAGCAGCTTAGGCTCTAAGGCGGGACAGGAGTCCTACGAGCAGTACTTC.

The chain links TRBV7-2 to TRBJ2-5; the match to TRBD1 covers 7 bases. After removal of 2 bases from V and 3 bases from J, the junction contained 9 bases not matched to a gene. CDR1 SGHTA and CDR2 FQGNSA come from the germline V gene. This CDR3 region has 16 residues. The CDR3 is CASSLHYRGLEETQYF. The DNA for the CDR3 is TGTGCCAGCAGCTTACACTACAGGGGCTTAGAAGAGACCCAGTACTTC.

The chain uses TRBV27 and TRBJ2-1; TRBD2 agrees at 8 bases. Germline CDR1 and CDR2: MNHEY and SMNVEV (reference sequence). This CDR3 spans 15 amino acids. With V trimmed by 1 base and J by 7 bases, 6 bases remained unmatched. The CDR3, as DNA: TGTGCCAGCAGTTTATATACGGGAGGGCCGAATGAGCAGTTCTTC. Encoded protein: CASSLYTGGPNEQFF.

The CDR3 loop is CAWSVRAGGELGGYTF. DNA of the CDR3: TGTGCCTGGAGTGTAAGGGCCGGAGGGGAATTAGGGGGCTACACCTTC. The rearrangement links TRBV30 to TRBJ1-2, with a tentative D call TRBD1 (5 bases). V lost 0 bases and J 8 bases, leaving 22 bases between the germline ends. This CDR3 comprises 16 residues. Germline V gene sequence: CDR1 GTSNPN, CDR2 SVGIG (reference sequence). Full variable domain (missing parts from reference TRBV30 and TRBJ1-2): SQTIHQWPATLVQPVGSPLSLECTVEGTSNPNLYWYRQAAGRGLQLLFYSVGIGQISSEVPQNLSASRPQDRQFILSSKKLLLSDSGFYLCAWSVRAGGELGGYTFGSGTRLTVV.